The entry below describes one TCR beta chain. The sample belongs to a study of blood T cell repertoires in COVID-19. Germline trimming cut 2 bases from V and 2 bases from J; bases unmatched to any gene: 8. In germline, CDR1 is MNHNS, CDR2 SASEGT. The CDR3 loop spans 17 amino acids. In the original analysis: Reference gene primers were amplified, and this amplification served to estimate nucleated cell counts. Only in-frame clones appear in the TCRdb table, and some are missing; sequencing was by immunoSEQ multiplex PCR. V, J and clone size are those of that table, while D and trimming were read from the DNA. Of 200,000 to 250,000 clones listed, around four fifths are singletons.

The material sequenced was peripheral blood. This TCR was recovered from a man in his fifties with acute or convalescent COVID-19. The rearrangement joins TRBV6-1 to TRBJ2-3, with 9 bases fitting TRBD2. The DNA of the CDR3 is TGTGCCAGCAGTGAACTGGGAGCGGGGGGCCCCACAGATACGCAGTATTTT. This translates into CASSELGAGGPTDTQYF.